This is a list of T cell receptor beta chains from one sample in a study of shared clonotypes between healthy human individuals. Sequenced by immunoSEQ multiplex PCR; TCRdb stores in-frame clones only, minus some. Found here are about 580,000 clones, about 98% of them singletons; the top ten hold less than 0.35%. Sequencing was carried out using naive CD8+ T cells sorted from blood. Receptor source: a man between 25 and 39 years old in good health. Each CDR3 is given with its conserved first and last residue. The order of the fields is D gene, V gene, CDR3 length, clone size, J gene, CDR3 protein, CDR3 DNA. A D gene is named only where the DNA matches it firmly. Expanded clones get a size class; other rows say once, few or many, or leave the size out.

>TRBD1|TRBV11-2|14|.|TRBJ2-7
CASSQGQGSYEQYF
TGTGCCAGCAGCCAAGGACAGGGAAGCTACGAGCAGTACTTC
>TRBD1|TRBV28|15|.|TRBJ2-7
CASSSRTGGFYEQYF
TGTGCCAGCAGCTCGCGTACAGGGGGTTTCTACGAGCAGTACTTC
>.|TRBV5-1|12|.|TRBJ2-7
CASSDVPPEQYF
TGCGCCAGCAGCGACGTCCCCCCCGAGCAGTACTTC
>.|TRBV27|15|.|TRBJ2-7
CASRTEGRGLYEQYF
TGTGCCAGCCGAACGGAGGGCCGGGGTTTGTACGAGCAGTACTTC
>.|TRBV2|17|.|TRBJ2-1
CASTASPGESSYNEQFF
TGTGCCAGCACCGCTAGTCCGGGGGAGAGCTCCTACAATGAGCAGTTCTTC
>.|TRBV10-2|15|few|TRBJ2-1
CASSGRWESYNEQFF
TGCGCCAGCAGTGGTAGGTGGGAGAGTTACAATGAGCAGTTCTTC
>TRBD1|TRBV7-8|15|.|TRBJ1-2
CASSLVQGGYYGYTF
TGTGCCAGCAGCTTAGTGCAGGGGGGTTACTATGGCTACACCTTC
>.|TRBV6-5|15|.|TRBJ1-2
CASSERTLISSGYTF
TGTGCCAGCAGCGAACGGACGTTAATAAGCTCCGGCTACACCTTC
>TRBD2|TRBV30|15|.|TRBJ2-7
CAWSYTSGAGNEQYF
TGTGCCTGGAGTTATACTAGCGGGGCGGGGAACGAGCAGTACTTC
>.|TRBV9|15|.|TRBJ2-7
CASSVDGGSSYEQYF
TGTGCCAGCAGCGTAGATGGGGGGAGCTCCTACGAGCAGTACTTC
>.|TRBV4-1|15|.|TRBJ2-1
CASSHRADAYNEQFF
TGCGCCAGCAGCCATCGGGCGGATGCCTACAATGAGCAGTTCTTC
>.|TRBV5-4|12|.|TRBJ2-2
CASSLTPGELFF
TGTGCCAGCAGCTTGACTCCCGGGGAGCTGTTTTTT
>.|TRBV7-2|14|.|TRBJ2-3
CASSFGTPPDTQYF
TGTGCCAGCAGCTTTGGTACACCCCCAGATACGCAGTATTTT
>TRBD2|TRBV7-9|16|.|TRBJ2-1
CASSPGTSGPPAEQFF
TGTGCCAGCAGCCCTGGGACTAGCGGGCCTCCGGCTGAGCAGTTCTTC
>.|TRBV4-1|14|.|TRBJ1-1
CASSLNLGLTEAFF
TGCGCCAGCAGCCTCAACCTGGGGCTCACTGAAGCTTTCTTT
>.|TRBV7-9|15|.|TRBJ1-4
CASSLARGVIEKLFF
TGTGCCAGCAGCTTAGCGCGGGGGGTTATTGAAAAACTGTTTTTT
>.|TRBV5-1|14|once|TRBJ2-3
CASSRTGSTDTQYF
TGCGCCAGCAGCCGGACGGGTAGCACAGATACGCAGTATTTT
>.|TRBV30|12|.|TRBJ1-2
CAWSVRNYGYTF
TGTGCCTGGAGTGTACGGAACTATGGCTACACCTTC
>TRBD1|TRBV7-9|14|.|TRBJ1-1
CASSFRGRVSEAFF
TGTGCCAGCAGCTTTAGGGGGCGCGTCTCTGAAGCTTTCTTT
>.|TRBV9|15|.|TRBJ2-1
CASSVEEGGGNEQFF
TGTGCCAGCAGCGTAGAGGAGGGTGGGGGAAATGAGCAGTTCTTC
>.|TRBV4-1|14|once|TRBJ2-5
CASSQENDVETQYF
TGCGCCAGCAGCCAAGAGAACGACGTAGAGACCCAGTACTTC
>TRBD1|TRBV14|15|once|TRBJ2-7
CASSPGQELFLEQYF
TGTGCCAGCAGCCCTGGACAGGAACTATTCTTGGAGCAGTACTTC
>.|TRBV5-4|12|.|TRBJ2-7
CASSGDIHEQYF
TGTGCCAGCAGCGGGGACATCCACGAGCAGTACTTC
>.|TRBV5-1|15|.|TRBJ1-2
CASSLAFWLVFGYTF
TGCGCCAGCAGCTTGGCCTTCTGGCTGGTCTTTGGCTACACCTTC
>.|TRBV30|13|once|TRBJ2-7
CAWSSGTSYEQYF
TGTGCCTGGAGTTCAGGGACCTCCTACGAGCAGTACTTC
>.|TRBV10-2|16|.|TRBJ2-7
CASSENNLALAYEQYF
TGCGCCAGCAGTGAGAATAATCTAGCTTTAGCTTACGAGCAGTACTTC
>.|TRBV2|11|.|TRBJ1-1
CASPVNTEAFF
TGTGCCAGTCCCGTGAACACTGAAGCTTTCTTT
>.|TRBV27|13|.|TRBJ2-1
CASSLNSYNEQFF
TGTGCCAGCAGTTTAAACTCGTACAATGAGCAGTTCTTC
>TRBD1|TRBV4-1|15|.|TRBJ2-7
CASSQERTGGHEQYF
TGCGCCAGCAGCCAAGAGAGGACAGGGGGCCACGAGCAGTACTTC
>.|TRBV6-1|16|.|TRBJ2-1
CASSGGLSYSYNEQFF
TGTGCCAGCAGTGGAGGGTTGAGTTACTCCTACAATGAGCAGTTCTTC
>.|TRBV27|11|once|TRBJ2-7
CASSSPPEQYF
TGTGCCAGCAGTTCCCCCCCAGAACAGTACTTC
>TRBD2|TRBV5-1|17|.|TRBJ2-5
CASSLALAGGPQETQYF
TGCGCCAGCAGCTTGGCCTTAGCGGGAGGGCCTCAAGAGACCCAGTACTTC
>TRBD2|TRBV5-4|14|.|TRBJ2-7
CASSLTSGFDEQYF
TGTGCCAGCAGCTTAACTAGCGGGTTTGACGAGCAGTACTTC
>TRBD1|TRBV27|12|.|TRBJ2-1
CASSQQGDEQFF
TGTGCCAGCAGTCAACAGGGGGATGAGCAGTTCTTC
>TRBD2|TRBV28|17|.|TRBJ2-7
CASSLGSGGLNSYEQYF
TGTGCCAGCAGTTTAGGCTCGGGGGGACTCAACTCCTACGAGCAGTACTTC
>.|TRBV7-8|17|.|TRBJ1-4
CASSASRLGGWSEKLFF
TGTGCCAGCAGCGCATCCAGGTTAGGGGGGTGGAGTGAAAAACTGTTTTTT
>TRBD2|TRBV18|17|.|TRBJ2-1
CASSPRALAGGINEQFF
TGTGCCAGCTCACCACGGGCACTAGCGGGAGGGATCAATGAGCAGTTCTTC
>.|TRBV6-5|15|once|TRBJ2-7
CASSYLTESSYEQYF
TGTGCCAGCAGTTACCTAACAGAGAGCTCCTACGAGCAGTACTTC
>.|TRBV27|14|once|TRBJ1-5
CASRPHSSNQPQHF
TGTGCCAGCAGGCCTCACAGTAGCAATCAGCCCCAGCATTTT
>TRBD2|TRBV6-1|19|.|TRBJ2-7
CASSEVLPGLAGAPPEQYF
TGTGCCAGCAGTGAAGTGTTACCGGGACTAGCGGGGGCCCCACCGGAGCAGTACTTC
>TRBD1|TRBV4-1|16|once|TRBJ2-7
CASSQGTGSATYEQYF
TGCGCCAGCAGCCAAGGGACAGGCTCGGCGACCTACGAGCAGTACTTC